The entry that follows covers one T cell receptor (beta chain) sequence. Which antigen it targets is not known. It has no much larger one-base neighbor in the sample; base qualities were not kept. Using the deep immunoSEQ assay, TCR CDR3 regions were amplified from genomic DNA by multiplex PCR. Extracted genomic DNA from each cell subset was spread evenly across all wells of several immunoSEQ 96-well plates, with each plate serving as a replicate. Each replicate PCR for sorted subsets received approximately 200 ng genomic DNA, equal to some 32,000 T cell genomes. Purified libraries were quantified with a Qubit 3.0 fluorometer, sized on a Bioanalyzer 2100, and re-quantified with the KAPA Library Quantification kit. A separate single-read 150-cycle Illumina NextSeq 550 flow cell was used to sequence each immunoSEQ 96-well plate. On the authors' methods: The immunoSEQ output contained only junctional sequences without quality scores, so filtering could not match that applied to full-length reads. Sequences were annotated with PyIR, a Python wrapper for IgBLAST v1.9, using IMGT germline references to assign V/J genes and CDR3. Any read was removed if the V/J assignment was weak (E-value above 1e-6), the CDR3 was missing, or the read contained stop codons, out-of-frame junctions, or ambiguous translated residues. V3J clonotypes were defined as sequences sharing an identical inferred V gene, J gene, and CDR3 amino acid sequence. Percentage overlap between repertoires was computed as shared unique clonotypes divided by the size of the smaller repertoire. Repertoire richness was assessed with RTK rarefaction, the Chao1 estimator, and Recon v2.1 estimates of unobserved clonotypes. Generation probabilities for all TCRbeta clonotypes obtained by the gDNA method from a handful of donors were computed using OLGA. The table was pulled from immuneACCESS by TCRdb, which kept in-frame rearrangements only. Such tables lose some clones; where checked, under half of the loss comes from unresolved V genes, and the rest has no known cause. V and J calls and clone size follow that table, whereas D and trimming were derived from the DNA. This sample has 1 million to 1.3 million clones in its table, and 75% to 85% of those were observed once. The ten biggest clones cover under 0.8% of the sample.

The germline V gene (reference sequence) provides CDR1 LNHDA and CDR2 SQIVND. V is pared back by 2 bases and J by 1 base, with 11 bases lying between the germline termini. The CDR3 goes from the cysteine to the phenylalanine over 15 residues. Only the CDR3 portion is preserved as DNA: 45 bases, with reading frame beginning at the first base. These data belong to a study of shared clonotypes between healthy human individuals (dated by TCRdb to about 2020). Background on the whole study: The cohort included three men and a couple of women between 18 and 49 years of age. Per donor, three plates each were used for CD4 naive and CD4 memory, two for CD8 naive, and one for CD8 memory. The study deeply sequenced blood TCR repertoires of five healthy adults to estimate repertoire size and the extent of clonotype sharing between individuals. Different laboratories and diverse techniques were used to prepare libraries and sequence TCR repertoires, to increase sequencing depth and limit assay-specific biases. Leukapheresis yielded between about 0.85 and 10 billion PBMCs per donor. Study-wide conclusions, independent of this receptor: Even with the large sequencing depth, rarefaction of the sorted-subset datasets indicated that sequencing was incomplete. Sharing across a few donors was observed for about 4.8% of naive CD4, over 3% of naive CD8, about 2.5% of memory CD4, and around 0.4% of memory CD8 clonotypes. Sampling was limited to blood, and TCR repertoires in tissue likely differ from TCR repertoires in blood. Naive subsets generally had larger estimated clonotype richness than memory subsets. Compared with non-shared clonotypes, clonotypes shared by all four sorted-subset donors had higher generation probabilities. Because the study included a small number of donors, the genetic and exposure-history diversity represented was limited. Pairwise subsampling led to the expectation that sequencing depth would affect the degree of clonotype sharing among donors.

Donors were healthy HIV-negative adults with no recently reported acute infections or vaccinations. Every donor was a Caucasian adult living in Nashville, Tennessee, USA. CD4+ T cells were enriched by magnetic negative selection, after which naive cells were positively selected on CD45RA and the negative fraction was taken as the memory subset. After blood collection by leukapheresis, PBMCs were isolated using Ficoll-Histopaque density gradient centrifugation and then cryopreserved in the vapor phase of liquid nitrogen. Purity and quantity of every magnetically sorted T cell population were checked by analytical flow cytometry. Genomic DNA was isolated from every sorted fraction and measured by UV absorbance on a Nanodrop 2000c.

Recombination joined TRBV19 with TRBJ1-2, with a tentative D gene TRBD1 over 5 matching bases. Sequencing used memory CD4+ T cells from PBMCs. The sample's cell subset or site label is to be understood as: CD45RA-negative fraction. This TCR was recovered from a man aged 18 to 30 in good health. Some clones in this sample may be carry-over from other donors' samples. The CDR3 reads CASSITGGDNYGYTF. The DNA reads as follows: TGTGCCAGTAGTATAACAGGAGGGGATAACTATGGCTACACCTTC.